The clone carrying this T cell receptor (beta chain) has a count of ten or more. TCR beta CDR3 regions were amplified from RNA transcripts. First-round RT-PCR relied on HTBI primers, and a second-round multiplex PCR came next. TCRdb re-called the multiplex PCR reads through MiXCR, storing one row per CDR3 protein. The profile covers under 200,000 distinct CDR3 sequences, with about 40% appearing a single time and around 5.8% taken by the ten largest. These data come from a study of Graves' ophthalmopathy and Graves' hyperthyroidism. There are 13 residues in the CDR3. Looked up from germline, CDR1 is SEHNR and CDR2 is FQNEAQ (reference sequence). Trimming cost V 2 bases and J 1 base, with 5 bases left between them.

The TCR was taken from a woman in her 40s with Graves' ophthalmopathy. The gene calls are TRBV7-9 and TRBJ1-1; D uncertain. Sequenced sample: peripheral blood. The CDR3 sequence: CASSLSENTEAFF. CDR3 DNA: TGTGCCAGCAGCTTATCCGAGAACACTGAAGCTTTCTTT.